This record looks at one T cell receptor beta chain sequence and its context. This sample is part of a study of T cell responses to AZD1222 COVID-19 vaccine. Assay: immunoSEQ multiplex PCR; the TCRdb copy retains only in-frame clones and omits some. Among approximately 150,000 clones, roughly 91% were seen once, and the ten largest hold roughly 6%. Unmatched junction bases numbered 21, after V lost 0 bases and J lost 4 bases. Per germline, CDR1 LGHDT and CDR2 YNNKEL (reference sequence). The CDR3 has 21 amino acids. The clonotype originates from an adult who received the AZD1222 COVID-19 vaccine. This chain links TRBV3-1 (or the pseudogene TRBV3-2) with TRBJ1-2; TRBD1 matches 9 bases. The material sequenced was peripheral blood, taken 28 days after the second AZD1222 dose. CDR3 amino acids: CASSQDLLHRDRVGGAYGYTF. The CDR3 DNA reads TGTGCCAGCAGCCAAGACCTGCTCCACCGGGACAGGGTAGGGGGTGCCTATGGCTACACCTTC.